Following are 5 T cell receptor beta chains from one sample sequenced in a study of neurological immune-mediated disorders. TCRdb re-called the 5' RACE reads with MiXCR, one entry per CDR3 protein. Of some 50,000 distinct CDR3 sequences listed, more than 20% were seen once; the top ten hold more than 20%. The sample taken for sequencing was PBMCs. The origin of the receptors is an older woman in good health.

This clonotype was recorded many times. The chain couples TRBV7-9 to TRBJ2-5; D might be TRBD1 (6 bases). From germline, CDR1 is SEHNR and CDR2 FQNEAQ (reference sequence). Trimming shortened V by 6 bases and J by 2 bases, and 16 bases separated the two germline ends. The CDR3 consists of 15 residues. In DNA, the CDR3 is TGTGCCAGCAGACCTTGGGACAATACGCAAGAGACCCAGTACTTC. This translates into CASRPWDNTQETQYF.

For this clonotype: This may arise from a read error, as a much more abundant clone is one base away. V usage is TRBV29-1 and J usage is TRBJ2-1; D gene uncertain. The CDR3 spans 10 residues. V shed 6 bases and J shed 9 bases, with 9 bases lying between them. Germline-derived CDR1 and CDR2 are SQVTM and ANQGSEA. As DNA, the CDR3 is TGCAGCGTAGCTAGTGGTGAGCAGTTCTTC. The encoded protein is CSVASGEQFF.

The chain carries TRBV9 and TRBJ1-3; D not certain. Trimming removed 3 bases from V and 0 bases from J, with 22 bases in between. CDR3 length equals 19 residues. Germline V gene data show CDR1 as SGDLS and CDR2 as YYNGEE. CDR3 in DNA: TGTGCCAGCAGCGCCCTGGATGGGGTCAGACTGAGCTCTGGAAACACCATATATTTT. Translation gives CASSALDGVRLSSGNTIYF.

This clonotype was seen at least ten times. The CDR3 region has the DNA TGTGCCACAAAGACAGCCATGAACACTGAAGCTTTCTTT. Translated, it gives CATKTAMNTEAFF. V usage is TRBV15 and J usage is TRBJ1-1; maybe TRBD1 (5 bases). V gave up 9 bases and J gave up 0 bases, with 11 bases separating them. Per germline, CDR1 LNHNV and CDR2 YYDKDF (reference sequence). This CDR3 has 13 residues.

This clonotype was seen at least ten times. The gene calls are TRBV20-1 and TRBJ2-1; D might be TRBD2 (6 bases). The CDR3 consists of 15 residues. The germline V and J ends were trimmed by 3 bases and 6 bases, with 18 bases remaining between them. In germline, CDR1 is DFQATT, CDR2 SNEGSKA (reference sequence). CDR3 coding DNA: TGCAGTGCTAGGGTACGGGGGACCCCAGGCAATGAGCAGTTCTTC. Translated, it gives CSARVRGTPGNEQFF.